Here is one T cell receptor beta chain with its context. These data originate in a study of blood T cell repertoires in COVID-19. Study-wide background: T cells, B-cell-depleted T cells, or PBMCs supplied cDNA or gDNA.

Trimming cost V 1 base and J 6 bases, with 12 bases left between them. CDR1 is GTSNPN, CDR2 SVGIG, per germline (reference sequence). The CDR3 consists of 13 residues. Sequencing was performed with immunoSEQ multiplex PCR; in TCRdb, only in-frame clones are kept and a portion is missing. In the table there are some 510,000 clones, roughly 90% of which are singletons. Cohort assignment relied on participant-reported clinical history. The chain carries TRBV30 and TRBJ2-5; the D gene is possibly TRBD2 (5 bases). Sequencing input: PBMCs or T cells enriched from blood (not recorded which). The receptor's source is a middle-aged woman who had recovered from COVID-19. The CDR3 is CAWSGLPGKTQYF. CDR3 nucleotides: TGTGCCTGGAGTGGTCTGCCGGGGAAGACCCAGTACTTC.